The entry below gives a single TCR beta chain sequence along with its context. Its cognate antigen is unknown. Germline loops: CDR1 MNHEY, CDR2 SVGEGT. The CDR3 consists of 13 residues. Deletions cut 2 bases from V and 6 bases from J, with 7 bases between. The source of the sample is a study of blood T cells in healthy people across ages. Study-level results: Per million T cells, TCR beta diversity dropped roughly linearly as age increased. Leaving the PBMCs unsorted stopped any conclusive comparison of naive versus antigen-experienced cells.

Next came a second PCR, run for about 7 to 12 cycles, which used a sample-barcoded 5' primer along with a J-beta primer mix. Researchers report that a template-switch adaptor with 12 random nucleotides tagged each cDNA molecule. TCRdb re-derived calls from the 5' RACE reads in MiXCR, one entry per CDR3 protein. Of around 1,100,000 distinct CDR3 sequences listed, 35% to 40% are singletons. This TCR derives from a man between 18 and 29 years old in good health. Source material: blood. The chain recombines TRBV6-2 or TRBV6-3 with TRBJ2-2; D gene ambiguous. The CDR3 DNA reads TGTGCCAGCAGTTACGGTGTCCCCGGGGAGCTGTTTTTT. Protein: CASSYGVPGELFF.